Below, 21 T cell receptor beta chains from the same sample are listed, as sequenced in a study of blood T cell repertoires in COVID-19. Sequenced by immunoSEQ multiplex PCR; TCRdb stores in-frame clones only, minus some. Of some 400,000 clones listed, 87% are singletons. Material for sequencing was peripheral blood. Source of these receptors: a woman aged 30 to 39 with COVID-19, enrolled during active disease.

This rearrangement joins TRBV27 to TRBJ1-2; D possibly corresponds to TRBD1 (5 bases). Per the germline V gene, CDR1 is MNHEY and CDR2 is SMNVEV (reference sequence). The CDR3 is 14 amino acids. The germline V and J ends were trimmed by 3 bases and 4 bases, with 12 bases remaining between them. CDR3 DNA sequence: TGTGCCAGCAGTTTTGGAGGGGAAATCTATGGCTACACCTTC. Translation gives CASSFGGEIYGYTF.

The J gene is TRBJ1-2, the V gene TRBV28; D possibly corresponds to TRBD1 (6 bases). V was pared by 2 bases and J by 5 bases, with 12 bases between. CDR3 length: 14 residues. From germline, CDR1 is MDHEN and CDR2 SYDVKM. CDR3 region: CASSLAGATYGYTF. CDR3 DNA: TGTGCCAGCAGTTTAGCAGGGGCGACATATGGCTACACCTTC.

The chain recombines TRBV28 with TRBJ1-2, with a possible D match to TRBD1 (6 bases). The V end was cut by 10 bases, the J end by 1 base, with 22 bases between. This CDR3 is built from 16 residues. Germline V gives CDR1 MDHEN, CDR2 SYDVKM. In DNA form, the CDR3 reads TGTGCCACCACACTTATGGCAGGGGATGTTAACTATGGCTACACCTTC. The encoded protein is CATTLMAGDVNYGYTF.

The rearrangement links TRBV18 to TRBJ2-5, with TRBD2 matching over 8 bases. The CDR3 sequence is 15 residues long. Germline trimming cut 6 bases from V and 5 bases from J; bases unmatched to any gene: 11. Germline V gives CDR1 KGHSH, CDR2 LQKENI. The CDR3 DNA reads TGTGCCAGCTCCCCGACCGGGACTAGGGGTGAGACCCAGTACTTC. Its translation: CASSPTGTRGETQYF.

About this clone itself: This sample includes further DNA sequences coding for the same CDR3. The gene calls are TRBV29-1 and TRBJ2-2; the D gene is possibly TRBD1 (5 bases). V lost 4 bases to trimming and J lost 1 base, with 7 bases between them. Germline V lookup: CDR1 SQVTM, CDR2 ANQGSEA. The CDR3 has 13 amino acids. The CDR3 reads CSVARENTGELFF. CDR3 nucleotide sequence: TGCAGCGTTGCCAGGGAGAACACCGGGGAGCTGTTTTTT.

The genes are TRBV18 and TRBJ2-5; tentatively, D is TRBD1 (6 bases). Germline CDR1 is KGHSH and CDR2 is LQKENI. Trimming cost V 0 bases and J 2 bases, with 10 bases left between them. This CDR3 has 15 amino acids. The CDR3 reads CASSPPNREQETQYF. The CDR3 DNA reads TGTGCCAGCTCACCACCGAACAGGGAACAAGAGACCCAGTACTTC.

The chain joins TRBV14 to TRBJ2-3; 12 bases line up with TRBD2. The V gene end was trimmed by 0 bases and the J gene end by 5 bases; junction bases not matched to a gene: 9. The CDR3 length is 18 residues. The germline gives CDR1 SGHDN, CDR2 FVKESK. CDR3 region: CASSQDVGLAGGIDTQYF. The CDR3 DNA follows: TGTGCCAGCAGCCAAGATGTCGGGCTAGCGGGAGGGATAGATACGCAGTATTTT.

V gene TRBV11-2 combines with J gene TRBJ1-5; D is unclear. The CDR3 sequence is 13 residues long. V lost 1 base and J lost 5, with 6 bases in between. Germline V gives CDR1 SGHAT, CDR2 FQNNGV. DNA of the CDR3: TGTGCCAGCAGCTTAGGAGGAGATCAGCCCCAGCATTTT. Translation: CASSLGGDQPQHF.

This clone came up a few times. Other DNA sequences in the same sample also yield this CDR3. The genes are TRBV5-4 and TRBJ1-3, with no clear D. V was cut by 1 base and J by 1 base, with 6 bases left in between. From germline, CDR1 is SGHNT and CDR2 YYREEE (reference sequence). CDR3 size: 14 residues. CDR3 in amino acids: CASSLPGSGNTIYF. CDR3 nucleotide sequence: TGTGCCAGCAGCTTGCCGGGGTCTGGAAACACCATATATTTT.

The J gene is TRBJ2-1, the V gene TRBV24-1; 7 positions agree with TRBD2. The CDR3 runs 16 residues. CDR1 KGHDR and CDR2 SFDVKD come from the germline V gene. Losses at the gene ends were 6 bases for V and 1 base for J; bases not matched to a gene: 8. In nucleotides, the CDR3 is TGTGCCACCAGTAGCCAGCGGGATATTTCCTACAATGAGCAGTTCTTC. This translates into CATSSQRDISYNEQFF.

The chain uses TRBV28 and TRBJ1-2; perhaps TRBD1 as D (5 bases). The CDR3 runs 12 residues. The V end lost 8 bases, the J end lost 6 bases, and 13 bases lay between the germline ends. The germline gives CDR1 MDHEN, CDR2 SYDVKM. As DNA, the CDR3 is TGTGCCAGCGAGACCAGGGTAAATGGCTACACCTTC. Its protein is CASETRVNGYTF.

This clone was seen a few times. This chain's CDR3 is CASSGEQTSAQETQYF. The CDR3 coding sequence is TGTGCCAGCAGCGGGGAGCAGACTAGCGCTCAAGAGACCCAGTACTTC. The rearrangement joins TRBV9 to TRBJ2-5; 8 bases align to TRBD2. The junction had 9 bases not matched to a gene; V was cut back by 3 bases and J by 2 bases. This CDR3 is built from 16 residues. Germline values: CDR1 SGDLS, CDR2 YYNGEE.

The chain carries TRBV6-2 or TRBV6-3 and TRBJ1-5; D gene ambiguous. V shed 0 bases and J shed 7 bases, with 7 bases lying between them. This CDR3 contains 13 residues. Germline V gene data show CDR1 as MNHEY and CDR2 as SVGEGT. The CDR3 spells CASSYSTGQPQHF. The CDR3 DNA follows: TGTGCCAGCAGTTACTCGACTGGCCAGCCCCAGCATTTT.

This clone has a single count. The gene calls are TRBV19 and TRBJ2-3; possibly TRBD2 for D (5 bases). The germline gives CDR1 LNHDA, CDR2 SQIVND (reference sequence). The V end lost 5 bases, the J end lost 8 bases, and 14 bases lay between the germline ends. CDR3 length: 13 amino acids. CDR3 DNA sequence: TGTGCCAGTAGTTCGATTGAGGGTGTTACGCAGTATTTT. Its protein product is CASSSIEGVTQYF.

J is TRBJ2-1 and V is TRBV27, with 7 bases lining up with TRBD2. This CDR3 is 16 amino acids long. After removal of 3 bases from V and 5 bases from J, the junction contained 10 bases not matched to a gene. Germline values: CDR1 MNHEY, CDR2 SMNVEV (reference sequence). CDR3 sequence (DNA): TGTGCCAGCAGTTTTGGGGGGGACCGCCGGAACAATGAGCAGTTCTTC. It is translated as CASSFGGDRRNNEQFF.

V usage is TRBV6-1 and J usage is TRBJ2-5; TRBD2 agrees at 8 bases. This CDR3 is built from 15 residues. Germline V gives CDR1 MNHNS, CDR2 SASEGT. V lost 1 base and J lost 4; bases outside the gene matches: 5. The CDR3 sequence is CASSEEGTRPETQYF. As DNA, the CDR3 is TGTGCCAGCAGTGAAGAGGGGACTAGACCAGAGACCCAGTACTTC.

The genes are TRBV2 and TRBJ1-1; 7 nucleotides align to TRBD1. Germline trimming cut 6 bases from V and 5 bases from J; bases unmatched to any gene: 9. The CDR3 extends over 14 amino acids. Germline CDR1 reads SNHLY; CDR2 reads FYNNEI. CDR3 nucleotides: TGTGCCAGCAGCGTCCAGGGGGTTCATACTGAAGCTTTCTTT. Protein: CASSVQGVHTEAFF.

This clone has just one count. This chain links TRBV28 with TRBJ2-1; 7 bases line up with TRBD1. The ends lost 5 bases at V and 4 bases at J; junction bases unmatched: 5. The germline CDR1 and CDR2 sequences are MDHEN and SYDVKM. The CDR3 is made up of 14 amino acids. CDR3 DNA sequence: TGTGCCAGCAGTGTTAGGGGGCAATACAATGAGCAGTTCTTC. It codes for CASSVRGQYNEQFF.

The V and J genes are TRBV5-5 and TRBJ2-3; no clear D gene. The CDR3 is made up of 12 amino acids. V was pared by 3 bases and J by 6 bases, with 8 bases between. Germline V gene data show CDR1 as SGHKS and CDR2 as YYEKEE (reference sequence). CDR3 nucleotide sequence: TGTGCCAGCAGCTCCATTCGGGATACGCAGTATTTT. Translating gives CASSSIRDTQYF.

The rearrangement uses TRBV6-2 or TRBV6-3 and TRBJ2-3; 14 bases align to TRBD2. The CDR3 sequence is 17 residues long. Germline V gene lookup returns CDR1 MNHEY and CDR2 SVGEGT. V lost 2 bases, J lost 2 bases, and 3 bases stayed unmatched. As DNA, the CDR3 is TGTGCCAGCAGTTACGGACTAGCGGGAGGCCCCACAGATACGCAGTATTTT. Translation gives CASSYGLAGGPTDTQYF.

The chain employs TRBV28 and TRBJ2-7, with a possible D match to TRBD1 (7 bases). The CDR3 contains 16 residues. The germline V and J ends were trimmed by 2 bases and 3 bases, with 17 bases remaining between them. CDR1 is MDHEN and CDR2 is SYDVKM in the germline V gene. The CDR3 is CASSLAPGRGDYEQYF. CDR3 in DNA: TGTGCCAGCAGTTTAGCCCCTGGCAGGGGGGACTACGAGCAGTACTTC.